This T cell receptor (beta chain) was identified during a study of T cell changes during pregnancy in multiple sclerosis. V was shortened by 4 bases and J by 7 bases, with 19 bases between the two germline ends. The CDR3 sequence is 15 residues long. Germline values: CDR1 LGHNA, CDR2 YNFKEQ. Profiled with immunoSEQ multiplex PCR; TCRdb holds only in-frame clones, not every one. Among some 12,000 clones listed, about 85% were seen once. The rearrangement joins TRBV4-2 to TRBJ1-1, with D possibly being TRBD1 (5 bases). The material was CD8+ T cells from peripheral blood mononuclear cells, obtained in the second trimester of pregnancy. The origin of this receptor is a female donor in good health, enrolled as a control in a pregnancy study. This CDR3 reads CASSPPGRTGIEAFF. CDR3 sequence (DNA): TGTGCCAGCAGCCCCCCAGGGCGAACCGGAATTGAAGCTTTCTTT.